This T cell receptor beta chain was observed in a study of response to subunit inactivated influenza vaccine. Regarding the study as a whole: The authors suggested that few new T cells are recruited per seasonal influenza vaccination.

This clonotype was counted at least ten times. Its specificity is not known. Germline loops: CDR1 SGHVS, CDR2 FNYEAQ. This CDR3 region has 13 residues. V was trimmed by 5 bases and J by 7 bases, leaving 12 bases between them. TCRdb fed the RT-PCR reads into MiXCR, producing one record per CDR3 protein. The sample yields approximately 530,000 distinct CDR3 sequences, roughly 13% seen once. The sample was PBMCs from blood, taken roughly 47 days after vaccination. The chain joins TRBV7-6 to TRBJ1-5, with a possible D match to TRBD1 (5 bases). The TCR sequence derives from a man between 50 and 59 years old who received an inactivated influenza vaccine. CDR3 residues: CASSTNQGQPQHF. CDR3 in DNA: TGTGCCAGCAGCACGAACCAGGGCCAGCCCCAGCATTTT.